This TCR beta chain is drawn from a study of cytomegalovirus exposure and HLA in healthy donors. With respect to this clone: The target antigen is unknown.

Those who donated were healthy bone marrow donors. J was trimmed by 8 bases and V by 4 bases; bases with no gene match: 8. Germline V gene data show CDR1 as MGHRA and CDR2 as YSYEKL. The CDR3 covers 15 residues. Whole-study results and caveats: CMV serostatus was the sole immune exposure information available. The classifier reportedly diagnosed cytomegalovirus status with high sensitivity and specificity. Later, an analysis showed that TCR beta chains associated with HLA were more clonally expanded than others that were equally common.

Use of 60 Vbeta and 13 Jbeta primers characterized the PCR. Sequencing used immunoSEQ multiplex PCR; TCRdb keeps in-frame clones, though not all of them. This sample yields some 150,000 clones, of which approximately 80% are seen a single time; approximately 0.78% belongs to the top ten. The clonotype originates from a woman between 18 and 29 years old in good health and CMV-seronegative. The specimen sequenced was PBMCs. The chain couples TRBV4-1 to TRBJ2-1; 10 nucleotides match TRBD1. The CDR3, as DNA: TGCGCCAGCAGCCCTGGACAGGGGGGAGGAGATGAGCAGTTCTTC. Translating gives CASSPGQGGGDEQFF.